This TCR beta chain was documented in a study of PD-1 blockade in classical Hodgkin lymphoma. Every single patient, without exception, relapsed after autologous stem cell transplantation, and brentuximab vedotin exposure varied. This CDR3 is built from 15 residues. V was pared by 3 bases and J by 4 bases, with 5 bases of the junction left unmatched. Germline loops: CDR1 KGHSH, CDR2 LQKENI. Only in-frame clones appear in the TCRdb table, and some are missing; sequencing was by immunoSEQ multiplex PCR. The sample lists 25,000 to 30,000 clones, about four fifths occurring once. The chain employs TRBV18 and TRBJ2-1; TRBD2 aligns across 8 bases. Material: peripheral blood mononuclear cells (PBMCs), obtained before the second cycle of nivolumab. This clonotype originated in a human donor with classical Hodgkin lymphoma. CDR3 nucleotides: TGTGCCAGCTCACCGACTAGCGCCCCTTACAATGAGCAGTTCTTC. The encoded protein is CASSPTSAPYNEQFF.